This T cell receptor beta chain was sequenced in a study of cytomegalovirus exposure and HLA in healthy donors. Unmatched junction bases numbered 7, after V lost 0 bases and J lost 2 bases. Germline V gene lookup returns CDR1 LGHNA and CDR2 YNFKEQ. This CDR3 is built from 17 residues. Primers included in the PCR were 60 Vbeta and 13 Jbeta primers. Here immunoSEQ multiplex PCR was the method, and the copy in TCRdb shows in-frame clones only, minus some. The table records 180,000 or so clones, 82% of them present only once. The sequenced material came from PBMCs. This clonotype was sampled from a man aged 35-49 years in good health and CMV-seronegative. The genes are TRBV4-2 and TRBJ2-3, with 8 bases matching TRBD1. The DNA for the CDR3 is TGTGCCAGCAGCCAAGATCCACCAGGGGGCCCCACAGATACGCAGTATTTT. This gives the protein CASSQDPPGGPTDTQYF.